Shown below are 2 T cell receptor beta chains from a single sample sequenced in a study of breast tumors, draining lymph nodes, adjacent tissues. TCRdb re-derived calls from the multiplex PCR reads in MiXCR, one entry per CDR3 protein. The data hold about 80,000 distinct CDR3 sequences, with about 20% observed a single time. Axillary draining lymph nodes of breast cancer patients supplied the node samples. The source material was axillary lymph node tissue. Every receptor here comes from a female donor with breast cancer. Some clones in this sample may be carry-over from other donors' samples.

This clonotype was counted ten times or more. The rearrangement links TRBV6-2 or TRBV6-3 to TRBJ2-7, with a possible D match to TRBD2 (5 bases). Trimming removed 6 bases from V and 6 bases from J, with 9 bases in between. Germline V gives CDR1 MNHEY, CDR2 SVGEGT. The CDR3 is 11 residues long. The CDR3 reads CASSQRGEQYF. The DNA for the CDR3 is TGTGCCAGCAGCCAACGGGGCGAGCAGTACTTC.

This chain links TRBV28 with TRBJ2-7; no definite D call. V lost 6 bases and J lost 2, with 11 bases in between. Looked up from germline, CDR1 is MDHEN and CDR2 is SYDVKM. CDR3 length equals 13 residues. CDR3 nucleotide sequence: TGTGCCAGCAGATGGGGTTTCACCTACGAGCAGTACTTC. It encodes CASRWGFTYEQYF.